This T cell receptor delta chain derives from a study of γδ T cells in repeated Plasmodium falciparum infection. This clone was recorded a few times. This DNA's translation differs at residue 29 from TCRdb's protein, which comes from a much larger clone; a read error is likely, and the protein shown is translated from the DNA. TCRdb re-processed the multiplex PCR reads using CATT. The sample consists of some 51,000 delta-chain clones, 1.5% to 2% of them appearing once. Sequencing was performed on gamma-delta T cells from blood. This clonotype was obtained from a pool of human donors (malaria-infected and uninfected, not separated).

CDR3: CALGEGSFGNWGRNFLRLGEVPEDTDKLTF. The DNA for the CDR3 is TGTGCTCTTGGGGAGGGGTCTTTTGGCAACTGGGGGAGAAATTTCCTACGATTGGGGGAAGTCCCAGAAGACACCGATAAACTCACCTTT. J gene calling gave no result, while the V gene is TRDV1; TRDD3 is taken as the D call from the table, unchecked against the DNA. This CDR3 contains 30 residues. Germline CDR1 and CDR2: TSWWSYY and QGS.